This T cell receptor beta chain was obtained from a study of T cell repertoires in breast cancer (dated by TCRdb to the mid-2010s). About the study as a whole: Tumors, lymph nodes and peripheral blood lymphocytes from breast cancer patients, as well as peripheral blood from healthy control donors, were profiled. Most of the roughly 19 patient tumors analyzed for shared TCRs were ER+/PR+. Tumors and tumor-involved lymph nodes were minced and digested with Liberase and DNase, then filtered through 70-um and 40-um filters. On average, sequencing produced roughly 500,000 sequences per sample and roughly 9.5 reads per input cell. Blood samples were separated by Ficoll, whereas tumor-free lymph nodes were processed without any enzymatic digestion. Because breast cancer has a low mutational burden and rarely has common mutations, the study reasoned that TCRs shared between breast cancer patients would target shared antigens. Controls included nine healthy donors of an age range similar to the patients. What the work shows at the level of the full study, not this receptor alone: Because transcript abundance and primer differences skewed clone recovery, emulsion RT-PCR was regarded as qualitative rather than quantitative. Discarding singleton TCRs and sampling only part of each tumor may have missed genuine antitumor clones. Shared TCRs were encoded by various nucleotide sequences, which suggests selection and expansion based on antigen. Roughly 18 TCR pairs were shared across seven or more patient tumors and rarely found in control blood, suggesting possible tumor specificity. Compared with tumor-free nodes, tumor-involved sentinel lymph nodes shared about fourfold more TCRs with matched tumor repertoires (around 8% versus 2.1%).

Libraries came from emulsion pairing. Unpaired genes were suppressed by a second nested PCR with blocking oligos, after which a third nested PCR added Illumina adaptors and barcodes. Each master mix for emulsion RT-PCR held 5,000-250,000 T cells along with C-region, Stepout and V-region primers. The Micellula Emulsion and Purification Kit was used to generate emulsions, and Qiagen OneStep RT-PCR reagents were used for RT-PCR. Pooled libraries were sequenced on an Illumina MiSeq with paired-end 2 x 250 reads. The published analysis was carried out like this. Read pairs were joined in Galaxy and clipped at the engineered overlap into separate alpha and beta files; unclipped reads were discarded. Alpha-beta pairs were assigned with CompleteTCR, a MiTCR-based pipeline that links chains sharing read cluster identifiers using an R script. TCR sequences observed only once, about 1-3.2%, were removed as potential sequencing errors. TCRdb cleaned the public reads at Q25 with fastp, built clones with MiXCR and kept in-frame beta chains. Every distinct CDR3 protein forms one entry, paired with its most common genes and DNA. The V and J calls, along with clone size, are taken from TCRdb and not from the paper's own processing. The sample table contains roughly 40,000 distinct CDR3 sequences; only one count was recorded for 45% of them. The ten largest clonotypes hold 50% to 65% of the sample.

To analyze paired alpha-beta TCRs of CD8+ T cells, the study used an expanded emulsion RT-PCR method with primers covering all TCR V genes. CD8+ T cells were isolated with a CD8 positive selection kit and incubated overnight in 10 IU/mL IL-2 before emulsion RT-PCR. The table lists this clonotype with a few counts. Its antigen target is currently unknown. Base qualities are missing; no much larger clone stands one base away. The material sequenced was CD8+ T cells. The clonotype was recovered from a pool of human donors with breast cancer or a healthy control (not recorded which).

The nucleotides are TGTGCCAGCACCCGGACAGGGGGAATATCCAACACTGAAGCTTTCTTT. This gives the protein CASTRTGGISNTEAFF. The chain was built from TRBV3-1 and TRBJ1-1, with 10 junctional bases fitting TRBD1. The germline V gene (reference sequence) gives CDR1 as LGHDT and CDR2 as YNNKEL. The CDR3 holds 16 amino acids from the cysteine to the phenylalanine. The sequence is cut down to CDR3 DNA, 48 bases in frame from base 1. V is pruned by 7 bases and J by 2 bases, leaving 10 bases of the junction without a gene match.